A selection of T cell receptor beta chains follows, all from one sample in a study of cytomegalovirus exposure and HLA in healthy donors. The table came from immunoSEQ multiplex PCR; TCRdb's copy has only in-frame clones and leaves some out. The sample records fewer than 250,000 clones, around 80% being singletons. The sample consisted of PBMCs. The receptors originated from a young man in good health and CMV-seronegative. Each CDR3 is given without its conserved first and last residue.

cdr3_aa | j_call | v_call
ASSVSSRLAMTDTQY | TRBJ2-3 | TRBV6-1
ASSPSGGLLNEQF | TRBJ2-1 | TRBV18
ASSKTYDGQQY | TRBJ2-7 | TRBV7-2
VSSSPTGGINEKLF | TRBJ1-4 | TRBV7-2
ASSSAEMNTEAF | TRBJ1-1 | TRBV19
ASSAGTRGEQY | TRBJ2-7 | TRBV27
ASSLTGSNEQF | TRBJ2-1 | TRBV5-1
ASSQPGTSPLH | TRBJ1-6 | TRBV5-1
ASSLVAGGPFNEQF | TRBJ2-1 | TRBV5-1
ASTIGGMNTEAF | TRBJ1-1 | TRBV28
ASSPDRQPQH | TRBJ1-5 | TRBV21-1
ASSPVRRNTEAF | TRBJ1-1 | TRBV7-9
ASSPSGGGQPQH | TRBJ1-5 | TRBV6-5
ASSESAGWSGYT | TRBJ1-2 | TRBV6-5
ASSLARLADQGLNTEAF | TRBJ1-1 | TRBV7-4
ASSLRLAESSYNEQF | TRBJ2-1 | TRBV11-2
ASRATSGGARTQY | TRBJ2-3 | TRBV6-1
ASSARGTGMNEQY | TRBJ2-7 | TRBV2
ASSSTVLSGNTIY | TRBJ1-3 | TRBV6-5
ASSFAAGEGEQF | TRBJ2-1 | TRBV11-3
ASSQEGGVLYEQY | TRBJ2-7 | TRBV4-1
ASSYVLAGRAGEQF | TRBJ2-1 | TRBV6-5
ASSLGGVGTEAF | TRBJ1-1 | TRBV11-2
ASSPRTGVTGELF | TRBJ2-2 | TRBV7-3
ASSFKGAVDQETQY | TRBJ2-5 | TRBV5-6
ASSYTGTGVPATNEKLF | TRBJ1-4 | TRBV5-1
ASSRTSGGSNEQF | TRBJ2-1 | TRBV6-5
ASRPRGGVGSEQY | . | TRBV6-1
ASRESSGGPSYEQY | TRBJ2-7 | TRBV6-1
ASSFAFYRYNEQF | TRBJ2-1 | TRBV5-8
ASSSGTATYEQY | TRBJ2-7 | TRBV28
ASSPGTGKQETQY | TRBJ2-5 | TRBV27
ASSSGGTGANVLT | TRBJ2-6 | TRBV6-1
GGGPPSYNEQF | TRBJ2-1 | TRBV7-9
ASSFQGSYT | TRBJ1-2 | TRBV7-9
ASSRGGWYEQF | TRBJ2-1 | TRBV19
ASSVGLAGIHTQY | TRBJ2-3 | TRBV9
ASSIYQGGDTEAF | TRBJ1-1 | TRBV19
ASWTTTHYEQY | TRBJ2-7 | TRBV2
SYGQTNTEAF | TRBJ1-1 | TRBV29-1
ASSPGLSGELF | TRBJ2-2 | TRBV7-3
ASSPISGGGVETQY | TRBJ2-5 | TRBV27
ASRRTGGMDGYT | TRBJ1-2 | TRBV19
ASSFGDRGRGETQY | TRBJ2-5 | TRBV7-2
ASSAQGALDQPQH | TRBJ1-5 | TRBV5-5
ASSLRTSHSSLQY | TRBJ2-3 | TRBV7-8
ASSEGGGYT | TRBJ1-2 | TRBV19
ASSPATGNYGYT | TRBJ1-2 | TRBV28
ASSGQGPYEQY | TRBJ2-7 | TRBV6-1
ASSHGQGNNYGYT | TRBJ1-2 | TRBV28
ASSSYRTGVDGYT | TRBJ1-2 | TRBV7-9
ASSYSGGGNTEAF | TRBJ1-1 | TRBV6-5
ASSLTGGGPSSYNEQF | TRBJ2-1 | TRBV7-9